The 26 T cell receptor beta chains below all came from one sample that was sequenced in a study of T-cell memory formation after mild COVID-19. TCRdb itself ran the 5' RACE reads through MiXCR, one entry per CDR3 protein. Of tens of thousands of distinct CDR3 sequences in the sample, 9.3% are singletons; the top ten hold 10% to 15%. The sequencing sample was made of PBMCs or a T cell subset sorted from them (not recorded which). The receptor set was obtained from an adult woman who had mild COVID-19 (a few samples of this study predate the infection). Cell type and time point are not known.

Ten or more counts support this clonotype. The CDR3 DNA follows: TGTGCCAGCAACCCGACCCGAGGGGGTGGTAAAACTGAAGCTTTCTTT. It encodes CASNPTRGGGKTEAFF. This chain uses TRBV7-9 with TRBJ1-1, with D perhaps matching TRBD1 (6 bases). Germline loops: CDR1 SEHNR, CDR2 FQNEAQ (reference sequence). Trimming left V 7 bases short and J 5 bases short, with 23 bases between. The CDR3 extends over 16 amino acids.

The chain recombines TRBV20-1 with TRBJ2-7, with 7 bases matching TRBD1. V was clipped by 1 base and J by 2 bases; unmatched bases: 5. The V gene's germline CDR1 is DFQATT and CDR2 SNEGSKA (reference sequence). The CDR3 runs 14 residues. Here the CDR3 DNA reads TGCAGTGCTAGAGCTAACAGGGGACCCTACGAGCAGTACTTC. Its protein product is CSARANRGPYEQYF.

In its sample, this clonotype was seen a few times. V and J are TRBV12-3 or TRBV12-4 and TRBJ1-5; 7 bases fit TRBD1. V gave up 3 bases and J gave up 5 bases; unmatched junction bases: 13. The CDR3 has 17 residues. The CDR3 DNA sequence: TGTGCCAGCAGTTTTGGGGCGAGGGACAGTAAGTATCAGCCCCAGCATTTT. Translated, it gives CASSFGARDSKYQPQHF.

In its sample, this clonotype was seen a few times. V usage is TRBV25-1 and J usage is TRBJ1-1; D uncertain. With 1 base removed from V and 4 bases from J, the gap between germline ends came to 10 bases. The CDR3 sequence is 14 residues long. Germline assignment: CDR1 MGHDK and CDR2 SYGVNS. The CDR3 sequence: CASSESPLSTEAFF. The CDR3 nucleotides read TGTGCCAGCAGTGAATCCCCACTGAGCACTGAAGCTTTCTTT.

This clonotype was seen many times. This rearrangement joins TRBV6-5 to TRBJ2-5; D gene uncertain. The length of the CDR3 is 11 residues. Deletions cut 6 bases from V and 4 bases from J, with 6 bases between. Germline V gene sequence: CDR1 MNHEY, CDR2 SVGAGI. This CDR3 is CASRNGETQYF. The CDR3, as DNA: TGTGCCAGCAGGAACGGAGAGACCCAGTACTTC.

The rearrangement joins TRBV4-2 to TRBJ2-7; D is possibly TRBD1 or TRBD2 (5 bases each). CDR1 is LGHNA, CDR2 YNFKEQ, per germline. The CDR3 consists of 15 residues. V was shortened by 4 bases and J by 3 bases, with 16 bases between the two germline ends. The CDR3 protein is CASSRDVTGGYEQYF. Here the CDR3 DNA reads TGTGCCAGCAGCCGAGATGTGACTGGGGGCTACGAGCAGTACTTC.

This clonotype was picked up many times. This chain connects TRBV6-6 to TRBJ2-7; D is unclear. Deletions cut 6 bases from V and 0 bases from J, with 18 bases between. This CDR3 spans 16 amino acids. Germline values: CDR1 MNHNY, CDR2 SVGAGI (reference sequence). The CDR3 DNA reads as TGTGCCAGCAGCCAGCCCCTCGTGGGCTACTCCTACGAGCAGTACTTC. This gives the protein CASSQPLVGYSYEQYF.

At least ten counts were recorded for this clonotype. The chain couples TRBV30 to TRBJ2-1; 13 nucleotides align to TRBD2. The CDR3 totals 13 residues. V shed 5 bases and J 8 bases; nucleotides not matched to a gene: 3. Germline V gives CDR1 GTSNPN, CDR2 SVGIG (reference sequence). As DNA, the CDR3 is TGTGCCTGGGCCGGACTAGCGGGAGATGAGCAGTTCTTC. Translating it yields CAWAGLAGDEQFF.

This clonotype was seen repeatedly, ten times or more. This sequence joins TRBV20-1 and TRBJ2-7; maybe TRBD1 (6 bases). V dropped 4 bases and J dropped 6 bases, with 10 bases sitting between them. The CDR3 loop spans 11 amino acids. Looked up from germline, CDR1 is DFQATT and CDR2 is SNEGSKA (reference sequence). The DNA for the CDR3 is TGCAGTGCTACCCAGGGGATCGAGCAGTACTTC. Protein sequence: CSATQGIEQYF.

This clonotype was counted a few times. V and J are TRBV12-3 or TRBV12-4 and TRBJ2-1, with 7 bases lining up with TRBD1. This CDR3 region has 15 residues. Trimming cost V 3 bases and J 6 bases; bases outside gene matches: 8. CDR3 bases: TGTGCCAGCAGTTTCAGACAGGGTAATAGCAATGAGCAGTTCTTC. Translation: CASSFRQGNSNEQFF.

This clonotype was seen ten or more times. The CDR3 DNA is TGTGCCAGCAGCGTAACCGTGGGCGCCGGGGAGCTGTTTTTT. It is translated as CASSVTVGAGELFF. J is TRBJ2-2 and V is TRBV9, with D uncertain. The CDR3 sequence is 14 residues long. Germline V gives CDR1 SGDLS, CDR2 YYNGEE. The V end was cut by 1 base, the J end by 6 bases, with 10 bases between.

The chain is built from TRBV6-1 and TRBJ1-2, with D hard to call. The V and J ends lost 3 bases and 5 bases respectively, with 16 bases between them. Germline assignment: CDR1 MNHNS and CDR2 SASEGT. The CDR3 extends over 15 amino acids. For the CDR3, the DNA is TGTGCCAGCAGTGATATCGGGAGGAGGGCATATGGCTACACCTTC. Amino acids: CASSDIGRRAYGYTF.

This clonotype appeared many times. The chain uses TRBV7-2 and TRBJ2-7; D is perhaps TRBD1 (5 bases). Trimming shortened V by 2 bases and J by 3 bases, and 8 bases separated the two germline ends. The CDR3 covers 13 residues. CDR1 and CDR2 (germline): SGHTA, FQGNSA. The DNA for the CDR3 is TGTGCCAGCAGCTTATCAGGGATCTACGAGCAGTACTTC. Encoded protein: CASSLSGIYEQYF. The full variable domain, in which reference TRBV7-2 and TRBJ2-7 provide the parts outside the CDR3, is GAGVSQSPSNKVTEKGKDVELRCDPISGHTALYWYRQSLGQGLEFLIYFQGNSAPDKSGLPSDRFSAERTGGSVSTLTIQRTQQEDSAVYLCASSLSGIYEQYFGPGTRLTVT.

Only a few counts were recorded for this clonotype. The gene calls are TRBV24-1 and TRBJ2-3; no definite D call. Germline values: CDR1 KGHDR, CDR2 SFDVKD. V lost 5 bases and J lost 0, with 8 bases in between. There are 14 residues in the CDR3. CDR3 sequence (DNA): TGTGCCACCAGTGGTGGGTATAGCACAGATACGCAGTATTTT. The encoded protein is CATSGGYSTDTQYF.

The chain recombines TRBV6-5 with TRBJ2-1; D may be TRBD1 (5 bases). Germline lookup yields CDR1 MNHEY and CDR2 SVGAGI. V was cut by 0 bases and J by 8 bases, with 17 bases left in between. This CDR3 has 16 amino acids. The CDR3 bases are TGTGCCAGCAGTTACTCGGCAGGGTCATACGCCGATGAGCAGTTCTTC. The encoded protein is CASSYSAGSYADEQFF.

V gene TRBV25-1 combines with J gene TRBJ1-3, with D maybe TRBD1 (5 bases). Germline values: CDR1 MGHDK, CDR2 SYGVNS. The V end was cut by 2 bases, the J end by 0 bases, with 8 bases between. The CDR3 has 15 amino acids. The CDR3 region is CASSEKDNSGNTIYF. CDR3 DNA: TGTGCCAGCAGTGAAAAGGACAACTCTGGAAACACCATATATTTT.

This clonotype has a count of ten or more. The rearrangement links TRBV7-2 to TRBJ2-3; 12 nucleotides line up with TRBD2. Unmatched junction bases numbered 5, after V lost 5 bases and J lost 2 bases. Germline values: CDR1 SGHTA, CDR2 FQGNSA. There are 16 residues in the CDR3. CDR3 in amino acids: CASSPLAGGLTDTQYF. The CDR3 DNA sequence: TGTGCCAGCAGCCCGCTAGCGGGGGGGCTCACAGATACGCAGTATTTT. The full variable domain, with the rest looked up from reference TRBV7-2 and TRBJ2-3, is GAGVSQSPSNKVTEKGKDVELRCDPISGHTALYWYRQSLGQGLEFLIYFQGNSAPDKSGLPSDRFSAERTGGSVSTLTIQRTQQEDSAVYLCASSPLAGGLTDTQYFGPGTRLTVL.

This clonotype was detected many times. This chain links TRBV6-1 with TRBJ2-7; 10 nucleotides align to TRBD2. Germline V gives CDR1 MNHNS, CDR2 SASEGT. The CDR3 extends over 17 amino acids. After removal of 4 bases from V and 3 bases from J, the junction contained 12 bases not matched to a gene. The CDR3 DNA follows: TGTGCCAGCAGTGTACCAAGCGGGGGGGCCCAGGTCTACGAGCAGTACTTC. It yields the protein CASSVPSGGAQVYEQYF.

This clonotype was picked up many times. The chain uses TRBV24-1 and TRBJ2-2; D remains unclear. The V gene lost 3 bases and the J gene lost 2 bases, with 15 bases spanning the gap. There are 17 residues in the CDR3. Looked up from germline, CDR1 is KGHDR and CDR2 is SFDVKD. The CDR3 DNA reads TGTGCCACCAGTGATGCCGGACCTAAAGATAACACCGGGGAGCTGTTTTTT. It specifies CATSDAGPKDNTGELFF.

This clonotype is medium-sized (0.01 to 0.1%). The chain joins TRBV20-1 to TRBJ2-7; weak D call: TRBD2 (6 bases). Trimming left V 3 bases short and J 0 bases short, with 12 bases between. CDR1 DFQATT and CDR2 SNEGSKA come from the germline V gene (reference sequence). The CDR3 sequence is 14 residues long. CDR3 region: CSASAGLGSYEQYF. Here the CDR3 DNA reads TGCAGTGCTAGTGCGGGGTTGGGCTCCTACGAGCAGTACTTC.

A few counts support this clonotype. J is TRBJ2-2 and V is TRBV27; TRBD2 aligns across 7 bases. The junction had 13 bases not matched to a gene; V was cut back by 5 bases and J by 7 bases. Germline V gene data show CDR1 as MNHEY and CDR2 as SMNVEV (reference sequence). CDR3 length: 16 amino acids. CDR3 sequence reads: CASSPLTGGVDGELFF. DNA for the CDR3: TGTGCCAGCAGTCCTCTGACGGGGGGAGTGGACGGGGAGCTGTTTTTT.

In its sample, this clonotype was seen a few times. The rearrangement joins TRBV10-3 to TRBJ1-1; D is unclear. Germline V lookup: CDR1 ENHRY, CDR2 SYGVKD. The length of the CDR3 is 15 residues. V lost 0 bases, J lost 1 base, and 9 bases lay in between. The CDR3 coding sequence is TGTGCCATCAGTGAGTCGGGCTGGAGGAACACTGAAGCTTTCTTT. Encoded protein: CAISESGWRNTEAFF.

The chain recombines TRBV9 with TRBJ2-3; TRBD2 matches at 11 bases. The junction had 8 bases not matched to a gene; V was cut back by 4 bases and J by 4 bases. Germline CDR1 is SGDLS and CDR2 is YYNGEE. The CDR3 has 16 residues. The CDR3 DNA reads TGTGCCAGCAGCCCCACTAGCGGGAGTGATGCAGATACGCAGTATTTT. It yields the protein CASSPTSGSDADTQYF.

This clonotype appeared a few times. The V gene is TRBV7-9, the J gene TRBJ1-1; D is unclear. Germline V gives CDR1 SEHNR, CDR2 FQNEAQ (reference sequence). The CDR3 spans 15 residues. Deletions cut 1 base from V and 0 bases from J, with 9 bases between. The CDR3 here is CASSLGRLMNTEAFF. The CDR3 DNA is TGTGCCAGCAGCTTAGGGAGGCTCATGAACACTGAAGCTTTCTTT.

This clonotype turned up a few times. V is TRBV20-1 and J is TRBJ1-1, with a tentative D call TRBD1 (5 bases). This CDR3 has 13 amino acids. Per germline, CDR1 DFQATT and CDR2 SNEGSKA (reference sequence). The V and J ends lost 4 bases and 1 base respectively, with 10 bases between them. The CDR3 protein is CSAMGRTNTEAFF. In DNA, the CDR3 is TGCAGTGCTATGGGACGTACGAACACTGAAGCTTTCTTT.

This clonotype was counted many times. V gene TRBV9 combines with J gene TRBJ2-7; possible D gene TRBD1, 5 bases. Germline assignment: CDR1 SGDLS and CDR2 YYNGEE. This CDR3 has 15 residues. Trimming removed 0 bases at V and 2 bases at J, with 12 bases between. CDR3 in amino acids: CASSVGAGWTYEQYF. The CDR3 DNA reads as TGTGCCAGCAGCGTAGGCGCAGGGTGGACCTACGAGCAGTACTTC.